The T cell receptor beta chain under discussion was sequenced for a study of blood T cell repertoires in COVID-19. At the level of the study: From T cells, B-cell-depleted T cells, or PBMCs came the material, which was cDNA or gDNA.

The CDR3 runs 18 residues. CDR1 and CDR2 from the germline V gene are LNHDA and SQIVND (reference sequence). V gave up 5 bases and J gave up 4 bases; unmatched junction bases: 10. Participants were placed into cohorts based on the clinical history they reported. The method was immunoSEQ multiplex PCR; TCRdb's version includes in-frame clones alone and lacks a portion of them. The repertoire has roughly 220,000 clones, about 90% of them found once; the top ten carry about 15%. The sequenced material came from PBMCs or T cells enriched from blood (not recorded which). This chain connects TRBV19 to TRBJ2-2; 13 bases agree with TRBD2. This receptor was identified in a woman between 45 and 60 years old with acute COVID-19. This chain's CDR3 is CASSPHGLAGALTGELFF. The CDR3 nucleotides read TGTGCCAGTAGTCCCCACGGACTAGCGGGAGCGCTCACCGGGGAGCTGTTTTTT. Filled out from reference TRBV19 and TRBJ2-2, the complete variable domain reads DGGITQSPKYLFRKEGQNVTLSCEQNLNHDAMYWYRQDPGQGLRLIYYSQIVNDFQKGDIAEGYSVSREKKESFPLTVTSAQKNPTAFYLCASSPHGLAGALTGELFFGEGSRLTVL.